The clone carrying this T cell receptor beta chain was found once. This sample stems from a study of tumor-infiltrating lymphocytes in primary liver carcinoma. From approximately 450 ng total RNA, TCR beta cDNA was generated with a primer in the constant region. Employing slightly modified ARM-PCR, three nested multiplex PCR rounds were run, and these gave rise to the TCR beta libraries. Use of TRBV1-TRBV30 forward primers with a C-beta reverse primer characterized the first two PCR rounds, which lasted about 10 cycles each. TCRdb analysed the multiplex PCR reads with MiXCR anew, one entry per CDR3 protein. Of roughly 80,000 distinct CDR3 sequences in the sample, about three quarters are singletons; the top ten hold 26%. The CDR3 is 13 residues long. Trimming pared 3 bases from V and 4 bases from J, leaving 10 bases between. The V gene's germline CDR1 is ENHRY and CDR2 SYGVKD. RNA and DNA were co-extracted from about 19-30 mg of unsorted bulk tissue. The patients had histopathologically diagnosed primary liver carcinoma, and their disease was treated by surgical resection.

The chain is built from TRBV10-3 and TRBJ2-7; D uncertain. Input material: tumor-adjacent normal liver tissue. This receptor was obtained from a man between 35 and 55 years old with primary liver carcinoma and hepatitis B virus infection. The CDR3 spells CAISDPITYEQYF. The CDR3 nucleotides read TGTGCCATCAGTGACCCGATTACTTACGAGCAGTACTTC.